Many counts were recorded for the clone carrying this T cell receptor (beta chain). Antigen: not known. These data originate in a study of T cells in Graves' hyperthyroidism and ophthalmopathy. Out of approximately 9.9 ml of fresh peripheral blood came the PBMCs. Study-wide points: The majority of expanded thyroid clonotypes above 0.001 also appeared in blood.

TCR beta CDR3 regions were amplified from RNA transcripts. TCR CDR3 regions were first amplified by RT-PCR with HTBI primers. TCRdb fed the multiplex PCR reads into MiXCR, producing one record per CDR3 protein. The sample includes about 740,000 distinct CDR3 sequences, around 15% seen only once; the top ten take 9.5% to 13%. This CDR3 spans 17 amino acids. The V and J ends lost 2 bases and 7 bases, in that order; junction bases with no gene match: 11. Germline assignment: CDR1 SGHVS and CDR2 FNYEAQ. The receptor was derived from a woman aged 18-29 years with Graves' hyperthyroidism. The chain carries TRBV7-6 and TRBJ2-1, with 10 bases lining up with TRBD2. The material sequenced was blood. The CDR3 is CASSLLGAGGPGNEQFF. CDR3 DNA: TGTGCCAGCAGCTTATTAGGAGCGGGAGGGCCAGGTAATGAGCAGTTCTTC.